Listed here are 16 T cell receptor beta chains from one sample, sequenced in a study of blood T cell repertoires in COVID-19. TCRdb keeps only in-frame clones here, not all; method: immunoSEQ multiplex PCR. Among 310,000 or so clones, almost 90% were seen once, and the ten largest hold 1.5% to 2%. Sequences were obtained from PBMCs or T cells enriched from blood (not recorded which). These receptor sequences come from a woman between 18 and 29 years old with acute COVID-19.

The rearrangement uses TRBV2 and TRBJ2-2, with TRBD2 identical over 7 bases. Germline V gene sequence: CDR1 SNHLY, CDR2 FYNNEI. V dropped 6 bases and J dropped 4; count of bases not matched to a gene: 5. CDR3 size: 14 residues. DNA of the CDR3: TGTGCCAGCAGGGCTGGCGGGAGCACCGGGGAGCTGTTTTTT. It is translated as CASRAGGSTGELFF. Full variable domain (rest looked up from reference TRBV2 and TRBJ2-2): EPEVTQTPSHQVTQMGQEVILRCVPISNHLYFYWYRQILGQKVEFLVSFYNNEISEKSEIFDDQFSVERPDGSNFTLKIRSTKLEDSAMYFCASRAGGSTGELFFGEGSRLTVL.

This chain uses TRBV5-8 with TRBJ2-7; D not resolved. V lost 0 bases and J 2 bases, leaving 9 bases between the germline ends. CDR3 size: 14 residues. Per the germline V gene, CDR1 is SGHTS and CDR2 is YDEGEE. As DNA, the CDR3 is TGTGCCAGCAGCTTGGCTGGGCAGGCCTACGAGCAGTACTTC. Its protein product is CASSLAGQAYEQYF.

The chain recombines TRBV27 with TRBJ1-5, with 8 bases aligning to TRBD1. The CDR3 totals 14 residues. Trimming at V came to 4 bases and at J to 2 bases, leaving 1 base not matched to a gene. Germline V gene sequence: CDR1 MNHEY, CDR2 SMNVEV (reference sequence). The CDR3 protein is CASSSQGGNQPQHF. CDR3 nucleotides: TGTGCCAGCAGTTCACAGGGGGGCAATCAGCCCCAGCATTTT.

CDR3 nucleotides: TGTGCCTGGAGACGAAGTTCAGTGAACACCGGGGAGCTGTTTTTT. Protein: CAWRRSSVNTGELFF. The chain has TRBV30 and TRBJ2-2; no firm D call. The CDR3 length is 15 residues. Germline V gene lookup returns CDR1 GTSNPN and CDR2 SVGIG (reference sequence). Trimming took 3 bases from V and 1 from J, leaving 12 bases between them.

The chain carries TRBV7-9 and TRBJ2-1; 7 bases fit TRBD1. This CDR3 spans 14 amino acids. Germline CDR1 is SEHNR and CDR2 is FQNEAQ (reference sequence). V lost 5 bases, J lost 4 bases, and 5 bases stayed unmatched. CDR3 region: CASSRGTDYNEQFF. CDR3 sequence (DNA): TGTGCCAGCAGCAGGGGGACAGATTACAATGAGCAGTTCTTC.

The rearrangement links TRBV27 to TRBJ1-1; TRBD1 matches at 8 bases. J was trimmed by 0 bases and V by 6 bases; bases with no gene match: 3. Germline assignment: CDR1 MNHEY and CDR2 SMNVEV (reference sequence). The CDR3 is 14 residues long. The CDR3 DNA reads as TGTGCCAGCAGGAAACAGGGGGTGAACACTGAAGCTTTCTTT. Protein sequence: CASRKQGVNTEAFF.

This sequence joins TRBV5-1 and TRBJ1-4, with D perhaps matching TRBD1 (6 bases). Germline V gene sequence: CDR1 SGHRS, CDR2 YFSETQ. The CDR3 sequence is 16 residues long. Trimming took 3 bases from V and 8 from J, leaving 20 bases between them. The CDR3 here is CASSYSGTSFGEKLFF. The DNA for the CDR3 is TGCGCCAGCAGCTATTCAGGGACATCCTTCGGCGAAAAACTGTTTTTT.

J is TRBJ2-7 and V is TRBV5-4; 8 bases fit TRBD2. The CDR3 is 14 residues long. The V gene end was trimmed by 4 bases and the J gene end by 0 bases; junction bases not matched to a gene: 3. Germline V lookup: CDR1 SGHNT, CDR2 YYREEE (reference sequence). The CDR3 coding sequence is TGTGCCAGCAGCCCGGGGACTAGCTCCTACGAGCAGTACTTC. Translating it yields CASSPGTSSYEQYF.

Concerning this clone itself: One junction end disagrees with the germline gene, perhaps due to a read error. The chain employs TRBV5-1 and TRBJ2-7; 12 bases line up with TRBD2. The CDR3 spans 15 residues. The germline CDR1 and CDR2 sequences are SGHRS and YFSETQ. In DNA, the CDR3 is TGCGCCAGCAGGTTGGGACTAGCGGGCGAGTACGAGCAGTACTTC. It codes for CASRLGLAGEYEQYF. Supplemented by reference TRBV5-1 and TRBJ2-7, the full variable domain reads KAGVTQTPRYLIKTRGQQVTLSCSPISGHRSVSWYQQTPGQGLQFLFEYFSETQRNKGNFPGRFSGRQFSNSRSEMNVSTLELGDSALYLCASRLGLAGEYEQYFGPGTRLTVT.

The CDR3 sequence is CSVDPGQGTLKAFF. The CDR3 DNA reads as TGCAGCGTTGATCCGGGACAGGGTACACTGAAGGCTTTCTTT. The chain joins TRBV29-1 to TRBJ1-1; 9 bases line up with TRBD1. The CDR3 loop spans 14 amino acids. In germline, CDR1 is SQVTM, CDR2 ANQGSEA. V trimming: 3 bases; J trimming: 11 bases; junction bases outside the gene matches: 13.

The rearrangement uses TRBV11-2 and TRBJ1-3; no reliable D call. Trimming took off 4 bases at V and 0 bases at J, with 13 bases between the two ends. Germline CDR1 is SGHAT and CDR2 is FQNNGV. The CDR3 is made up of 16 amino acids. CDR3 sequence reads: CASSYSVGPSGNTIYF. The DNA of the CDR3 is TGTGCCAGCAGCTATAGCGTAGGTCCCTCTGGAAACACCATATATTTT.

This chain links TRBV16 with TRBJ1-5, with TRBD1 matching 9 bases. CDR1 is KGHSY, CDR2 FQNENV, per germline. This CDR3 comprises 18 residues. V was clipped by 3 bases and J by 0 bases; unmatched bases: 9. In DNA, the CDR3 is TGTGCCAGCAGCCATTTTCCGGGACAGGGATTTAGCAATCAGCCCCAGCATTTT. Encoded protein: CASSHFPGQGFSNQPQHF.

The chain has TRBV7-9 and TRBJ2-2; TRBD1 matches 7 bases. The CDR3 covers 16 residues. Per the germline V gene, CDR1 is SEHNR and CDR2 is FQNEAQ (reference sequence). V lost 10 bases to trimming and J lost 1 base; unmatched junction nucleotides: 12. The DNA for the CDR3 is TGTGCCACGACCGAAACAGGGGCGATGAACACCGGGGAGCTGTTTTTT. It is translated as CATTETGAMNTGELFF.

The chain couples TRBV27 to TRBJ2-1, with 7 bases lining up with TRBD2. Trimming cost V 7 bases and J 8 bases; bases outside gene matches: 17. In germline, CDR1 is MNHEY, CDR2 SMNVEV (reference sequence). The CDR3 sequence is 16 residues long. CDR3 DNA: TGTGCCAGCAACCCGACTAGCCGGATACATAACGATGAGCAGTTCTTC. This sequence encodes CASNPTSRIHNDEQFF.

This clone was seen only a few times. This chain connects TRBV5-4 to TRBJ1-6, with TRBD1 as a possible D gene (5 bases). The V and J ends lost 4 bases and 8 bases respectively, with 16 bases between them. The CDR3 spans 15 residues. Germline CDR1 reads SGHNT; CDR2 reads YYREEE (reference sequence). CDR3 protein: CASSILGTDHSPLHF. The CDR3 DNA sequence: TGTGCCAGCAGCATATTAGGGACTGATCATTCACCCCTCCACTTT. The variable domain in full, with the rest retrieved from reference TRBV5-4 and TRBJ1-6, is ETGVTQSPTHLIKTRGQQVTLRCSSQSGHNTVSWYQQALGQGPQFIFQYYREEENGRGNFPPRFSGLQFPNYSSELNVNALELDDSALYLCASSILGTDHSPLHFGNGTRLTVT.

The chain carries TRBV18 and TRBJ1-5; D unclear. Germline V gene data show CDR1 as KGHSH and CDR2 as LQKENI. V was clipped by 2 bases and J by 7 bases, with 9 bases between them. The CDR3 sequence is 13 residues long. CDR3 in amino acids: CASSPIKSQPQHF. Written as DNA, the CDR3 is TGTGCCAGCTCACCAATAAAATCCCAGCCCCAGCATTTT. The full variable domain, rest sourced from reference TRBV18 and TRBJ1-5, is NAGVMQNPRHLVRRRGQEARLRCSPMKGHSHVYWYRQLPEEGLKFMVYLQKENIIDESGMPKERFSAEFPKEGPSILRIQQVVRGDSAAYFCASSPIKSQPQHFGDGTRLSIL.